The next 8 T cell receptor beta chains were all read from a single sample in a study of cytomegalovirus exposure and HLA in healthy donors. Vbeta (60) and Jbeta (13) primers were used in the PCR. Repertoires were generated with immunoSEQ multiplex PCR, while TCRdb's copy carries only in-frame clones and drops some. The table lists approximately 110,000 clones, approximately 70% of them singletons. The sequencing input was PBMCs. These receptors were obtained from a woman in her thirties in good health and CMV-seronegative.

Here the CDR3 reads CASTQGLVSGANVLTF. The CDR3 DNA follows: TGTGCCAGCACACAGGGGTTGGTATCTGGGGCCAACGTCCTGACTTTC. The chain carries TRBV9 and TRBJ2-6, with 7 bases matching TRBD1. Trimming took 6 bases from V and 1 from J; bases not matched to a gene: 7. Germline loops: CDR1 SGDLS, CDR2 YYNGEE. This CDR3 spans 16 amino acids.

CDR3 nucleotide sequence: TGTGCCAGCAGCCGAAGACTAGCCCCCGGGGAGCTGTTTTTT. Protein: CASSRRLAPGELFF. The chain carries TRBV5-4 and TRBJ2-2; 7 positions match TRBD2. Germline lookup yields CDR1 SGHNT and CDR2 YYREEE (reference sequence). J lost 6 bases, V lost 4 bases, and 6 bases had no gene match. The CDR3 has 14 residues.

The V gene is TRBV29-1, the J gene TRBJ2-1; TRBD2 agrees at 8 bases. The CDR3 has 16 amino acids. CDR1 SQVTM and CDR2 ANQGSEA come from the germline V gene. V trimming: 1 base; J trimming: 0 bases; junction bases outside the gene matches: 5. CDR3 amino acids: CSVEGLAGSSYNEQFF. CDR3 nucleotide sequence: TGCAGCGTTGAAGGTTTAGCGGGGAGCTCCTACAATGAGCAGTTCTTC.

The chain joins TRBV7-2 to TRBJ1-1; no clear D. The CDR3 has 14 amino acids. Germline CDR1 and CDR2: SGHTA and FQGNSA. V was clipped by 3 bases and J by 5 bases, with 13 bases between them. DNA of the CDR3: TGTGCCAGCAGCTTCGGCCTCGGAGGGACTGAAGCTTTCTTT. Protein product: CASSFGLGGTEAFF.

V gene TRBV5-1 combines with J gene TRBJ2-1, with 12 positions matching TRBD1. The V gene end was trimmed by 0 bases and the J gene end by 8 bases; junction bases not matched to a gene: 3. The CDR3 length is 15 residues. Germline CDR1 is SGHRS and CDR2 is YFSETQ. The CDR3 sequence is CASSLGGQGAYEQFF. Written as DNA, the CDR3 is TGCGCCAGCAGCTTGGGGGGACAGGGGGCCTATGAGCAGTTCTTC.

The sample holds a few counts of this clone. CDR3 nucleotides: TGTGCCTGGAGTGGGTCGCGCCATGAGCAGTTCTTC. This encodes CAWSGSRHEQFF. V gene TRBV30 combines with J gene TRBJ2-1; D is unclear. The CDR3 has 12 amino acids. Germline V lookup: CDR1 GTSNPN, CDR2 SVGIG (reference sequence). V was trimmed by 1 base and J by 8 bases, leaving 9 bases between them.

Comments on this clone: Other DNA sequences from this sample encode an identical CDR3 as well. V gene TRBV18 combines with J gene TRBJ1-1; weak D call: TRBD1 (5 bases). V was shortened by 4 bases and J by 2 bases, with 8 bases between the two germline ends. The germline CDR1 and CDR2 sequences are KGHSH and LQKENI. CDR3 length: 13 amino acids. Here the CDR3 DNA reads TGTGCCAGCTCACGACAGACTAACACTGAAGCTTTCTTT. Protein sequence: CASSRQTNTEAFF.

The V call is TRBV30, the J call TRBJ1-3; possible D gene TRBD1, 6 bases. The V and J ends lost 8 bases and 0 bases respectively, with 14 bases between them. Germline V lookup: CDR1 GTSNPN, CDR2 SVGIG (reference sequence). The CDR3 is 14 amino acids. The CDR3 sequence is CAGKRTASGNTIYF. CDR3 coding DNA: TGTGCCGGGAAAAGGACAGCCTCTGGAAACACCATATATTTT.